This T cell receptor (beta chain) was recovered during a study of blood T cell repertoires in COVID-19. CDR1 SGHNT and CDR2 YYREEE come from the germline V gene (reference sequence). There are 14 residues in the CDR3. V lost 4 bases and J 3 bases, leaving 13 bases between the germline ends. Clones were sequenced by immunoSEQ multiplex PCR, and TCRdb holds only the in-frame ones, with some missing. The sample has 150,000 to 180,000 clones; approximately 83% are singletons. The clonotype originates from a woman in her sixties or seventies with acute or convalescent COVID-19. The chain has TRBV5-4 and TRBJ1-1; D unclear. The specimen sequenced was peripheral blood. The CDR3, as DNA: TGTGCCAGCAGCCCCCTTGAGGTCCACACTGAAGCTTTCTTT. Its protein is CASSPLEVHTEAFF.